The 26 T cell receptor beta chains below all came from one sample that was sequenced in a study of human T cells and chemical hapten exposure. Via MiXCR, TCRdb re-called the RACE reads, giving one row per CDR3 protein. The top ten hold 7.5% to 9% of the sample, which has 300,000 to 400,000 distinct CDR3 sequences, around 6.9% seen once. The time point was: patch test 1, 2 weeks after DPC sensitization. Treatment noted: therapeutic diphenylcyclopropenone sensitization with weekly scalp DPC. This sample comprised whole blood, obtained in connection with sensitization to the hapten diphenylcyclopropenone (DPC). The receptors shown here come from a woman aged 18-30 years with alopecia areata. Some clones in this sample may be carry-over from other donors' samples.

The table lists this clonotype with many counts. This chain joins TRBV19 and TRBJ2-2, with D possibly being TRBD1 or TRBD2 (5 bases each). The germline V gene encodes CDR1 LNHDA and CDR2 SQIVND (reference sequence). The CDR3 is made up of 15 amino acids. Trimming left V 4 bases short and J 6 bases short, with 15 bases between. CDR3 sequence (DNA): TGTGCCAGTAGTACGACTCCGGGACGGTCCGGGGAGCTGTTTTTT. This sequence encodes CASSTTPGRSGELFF.

The table lists this clonotype with many counts. The chain joins TRBV4-2 to TRBJ2-3, with D maybe TRBD2 (6 bases). The germline gives CDR1 LGHNA, CDR2 YNFKEQ. The CDR3 sequence is 15 residues long. Trimming shortened V by 3 bases and J by 0 bases, and 10 bases separated the two germline ends. CDR3 nucleotides: TGTGCCAGCAGCCATCTAGCGACTAGCACAGATACGCAGTATTTT. This codes for CASSHLATSTDTQYF.

For this clonotype: One junction end does not reproduce the germline sequence, and a read error may be involved. The chain couples TRBV3-1 to TRBJ1-1, with a weak D call TRBD1 (5 bases). Germline V gene data show CDR1 as LGHDT and CDR2 as YNNKEL (reference sequence). This CDR3 is built from 14 residues. Here the CDR3 reads CASSQGSQGRFRVF. The CDR3 DNA reads as TGTGCCAGCAGCCAAGGGTCGCAGGGTCGCTTTCGAGTCTTT.

This clonotype was counted a few times. This chain links TRBV7-9 with TRBJ2-7; tentative D call: TRBD2 (5 bases). The CDR3 is 14 residues long. Trimming pared 4 bases from V and 0 bases from J, leaving 10 bases between. CDR1 is SEHNR and CDR2 is FQNEAQ in the germline V gene (reference sequence). The CDR3 DNA follows: TGTGCCAGCAGCTATGCAGCGGCCTCCTACGAGCAGTACTTC. Amino acid sequence: CASSYAAASYEQYF.

This clonotype was seen more than once but under ten times. The chain employs TRBV19 and TRBJ2-3, with 7 bases identical to TRBD1. The CDR3 is 16 amino acids. Germline V gene sequence: CDR1 LNHDA, CDR2 SQIVND (reference sequence). V was clipped by 8 bases and J by 0 bases; unmatched bases: 11. In DNA, the CDR3 is TGTGCCAGTCAAGATCGAGGGGGCTCTAGCACAGATACGCAGTATTTT. This sequence encodes CASQDRGGSSTDTQYF.

This clonotype was seen many times. The chain recombines TRBV12-3 or TRBV12-4 with TRBJ1-2, with 7 nucleotides matching TRBD1. CDR3 length equals 14 residues. After removal of 4 bases from V and 2 bases from J, the junction contained 4 bases not matched to a gene. CDR3 sequence: CASSWDSANYGYTF. The DNA of the CDR3 is TGTGCCAGCAGTTGGGACAGCGCGAACTATGGCTACACCTTC.

This clonotype occurred many times. The gene calls are TRBV7-9 and TRBJ1-6; D might be TRBD1 (5 bases). This CDR3 has 20 amino acids. The germline V gene has CDR1 SEHNR and CDR2 FQNEAQ (reference sequence). V was shortened by 5 bases and J by 0 bases, with 23 bases between the two germline ends. Here the CDR3 reads CASSRITGLSPGSYNSPLHF. CDR3 nucleotide sequence: TGTGCCAGCAGCCGCATCACGGGACTCTCCCCCGGCTCCTATAATTCACCCCTCCACTTT.

This clonotype was counted at least ten times. The chain joins TRBV7-2 to TRBJ1-2; D remains unclear. Germline V gives CDR1 SGHTA, CDR2 FQGNSA. CDR3 length: 15 amino acids. The germline V and J ends were trimmed by 2 bases and 4 bases, with 14 bases remaining between them. As DNA, the CDR3 is TGTGCCAGCAGCTTATCCGGGAGAGTCTTCTATGGCTACACCTTC. It is translated as CASSLSGRVFYGYTF.

This chain joins TRBV12-3 or TRBV12-4 and TRBJ1-4, with TRBD1 as a possible D gene (5 bases). This CDR3 contains 13 residues. Trimming left V 7 bases short and J 8 bases short, with 14 bases between. DNA of the CDR3: TGTGCCAGCAATCAGGGCATTGGGGAAAAACTGTTTTTT. It is translated as CASNQGIGEKLFF.

The sample holds a few counts of this clonotype. The gene calls are TRBV6-1 and TRBJ2-1; no definite D call. This CDR3 has 14 residues. The germline V gene encodes CDR1 MNHNS and CDR2 SASEGT. V was trimmed by 4 bases and J by 5 bases, leaving 12 bases between them. The CDR3: CASSGLQVHNEQFF. As DNA, the CDR3 is TGTGCCAGCAGTGGACTTCAGGTACACAATGAGCAGTTCTTC.

This clonotype appeared a few times. This sequence joins TRBV6-6 and TRBJ2-7; possibly TRBD2 for D (7 bases). Germline CDR1 and CDR2: MNHNY and SVGAGI (reference sequence). The CDR3 runs 15 residues. The V end was cut by 4 bases, the J end by 1 base, with 14 bases between. CDR3 amino acids: CASSSSAGASYEQYF. The DNA of the CDR3 is TGTGCCAGCAGTTCCTCGGCGGGGGCTTCCTACGAGCAGTACTTC.

This sequence joins TRBV10-3 and TRBJ1-5; no clear D gene. The V end was cut by 4 bases, the J end by 7 bases, with 14 bases between. Germline V gene data show CDR1 as ENHRY and CDR2 as SYGVKD. This CDR3 is built from 14 residues. The CDR3 loop reads CAISADRDVQPQHF. CDR3 DNA sequence: TGTGCCATCAGTGCAGATAGGGATGTACAGCCCCAGCATTTT.

This clonotype was counted between two and nine times. The chain has TRBV15 and TRBJ2-5; a possible D gene is TRBD1 (5 bases). Trimming removed 0 bases from V and 1 base from J, with 15 bases in between. This CDR3 has 17 residues. Germline loops: CDR1 LNHNV, CDR2 YYDKDF (reference sequence). The CDR3 sequence: CATSRDLGAATQETQYF. The CDR3 coding sequence is TGTGCCACCAGCAGAGATTTAGGGGCAGCAACCCAAGAGACCCAGTACTTC.

The sample holds a few counts of this clonotype. The genes are TRBV20-1 and TRBJ1-2; 8 bases agree with TRBD1. The CDR3 has 15 residues. V trimming: 0 bases; J trimming: 2 bases; junction bases outside the gene matches: 5. Germline V gene lookup returns CDR1 DFQATT and CDR2 SNEGSKA (reference sequence). This chain's CDR3 is CSARDPRTGNYGYTF. CDR3 sequence (DNA): TGCAGTGCTAGAGATCCCAGGACAGGGAACTATGGCTACACCTTC.

This clonotype appeared a few times. The V gene is TRBV11-1, the J gene TRBJ2-1; TRBD2 aligns across 8 bases. In germline, CDR1 is SGHAT, CDR2 FQDESV (reference sequence). This CDR3 spans 16 amino acids. V gave up 1 base and J gave up 7 bases; unmatched junction bases: 9. The CDR3 DNA reads TGTGCCAGCAGCTTAGGAGCCACACCGGGGGGGAATGAGCAGTTCTTC. Its protein product is CASSLGATPGGNEQFF. The full variable domain, with the rest looked up from reference TRBV11-1 and TRBJ2-1, is EAEVAQSPRYKITEKSQAVAFWCDPISGHATLYWYRQILGQGPELLVQFQDESVVDDSQLPKDRFSAERLKGVDSTLKIQPAELGDSAMYLCASSLGATPGGNEQFFGPGTRLTVL.

The table lists this clonotype with many counts. The genes are TRBV2 and TRBJ2-3; 7 bases match TRBD1. The CDR3 is made up of 14 amino acids. V trimming: 7 bases; J trimming: 0 bases; junction bases outside the gene matches: 4. In germline, CDR1 is SNHLY, CDR2 FYNNEI. The CDR3 coding sequence is TGTGCCAGCACTCGACAGGGAAGCACAGATACGCAGTATTTT. It codes for CASTRQGSTDTQYF.

This clonotype was detected a few times. This chain connects TRBV7-2 to TRBJ2-2; tentatively, D is TRBD2 (7 bases). The V end was cut by 5 bases, the J end by 5 bases, with 21 bases between. This CDR3 is built from 17 residues. Per germline, CDR1 SGHTA and CDR2 FQGNSA. Here the CDR3 DNA reads TGTGCCAGCAGCCGCGGGGGCGGGGGTCATTCAACCGGGGAGCTGTTTTTT. The encoded protein is CASSRGGGGHSTGELFF.

This chain uses TRBV12-3 or TRBV12-4 with TRBJ2-5, with D perhaps matching TRBD1 (6 bases). Trimming stripped 10 bases from V and 0 bases from J, with 9 bases between. The CDR3 runs to 12 residues. CDR3: CATQGNQETQYF. The CDR3 DNA reads as TGTGCCACCCAGGGGAACCAAGAGACCCAGTACTTC.

This chain uses TRBV7-2 with TRBJ1-1; D possibly corresponds to TRBD1 (5 bases). Germline lookup yields CDR1 SGHTA and CDR2 FQGNSA. CDR3 length: 15 amino acids. V gave up 4 bases and J gave up 13 bases, with 25 bases separating them. The CDR3: CASSSRWRGRRLFFF. As DNA, the CDR3 is TGTGCCAGCAGCTCCCGGTGGAGGGGTCGCCGTTTGTTTTTCTTT.

This clonotype was counted many times. The genes are TRBV7-2 and TRBJ1-3; TRBD1 matches at 7 bases. The CDR3 is 15 residues long. Germline loops: CDR1 SGHTA, CDR2 FQGNSA. Trimming at V came to 5 bases and at J to 0 bases, leaving 4 bases not matched to a gene. The CDR3 sequence: CASSEGQYSGNTIYF. The CDR3 coding sequence is TGTGCCAGCAGCGAGGGACAGTACTCTGGAAACACCATATATTTT. The variable domain in full, completed from reference TRBV7-2 and TRBJ1-3, reads GAGVSQSPSNKVTEKGKDVELRCDPISGHTALYWYRQSLGQGLEFLIYFQGNSAPDKSGLPSDRFSAERTGGSVSTLTIQRTQQEDSAVYLCASSEGQYSGNTIYFGEGSWLTVV.

This clonotype has ten or more counts. The chain has TRBV5-1 and TRBJ2-2; D is uncertain. The length of the CDR3 is 14 residues. Trimming shortened V by 4 bases and J by 4 bases, and 11 bases separated the two germline ends. CDR1 is SGHRS, CDR2 YFSETQ, per germline. The CDR3, as DNA: TGCGCCAGCAGCCCGGTCGGACCCACCGGGGAGCTGTTTTTT. Translating gives CASSPVGPTGELFF.

This chain links TRBV3-1 with TRBJ1-4; possibly TRBD1 for D (5 bases). The germline V gene encodes CDR1 LGHDT and CDR2 YNNKEL (reference sequence). The germline V and J ends were trimmed by 2 bases and 8 bases, with 9 bases remaining between them. The CDR3 is made up of 13 amino acids. The CDR3 region is CASSQTGDEKLFF. The CDR3 DNA is TGTGCCAGCAGCCAAACTGGGGACGAAAAACTGTTTTTT.

This chain connects TRBV7-2 to TRBJ1-2; 7 bases align to TRBD1. The length of the CDR3 is 14 residues. Germline values: CDR1 SGHTA, CDR2 FQGNSA. Trimming cost V 5 bases and J 1 base; bases outside gene matches: 4. The CDR3 protein is CASSPQGVNYGYTF. For the CDR3, the DNA is TGTGCCAGCAGCCCCCAGGGGGTTAACTATGGCTACACCTTC.

The table lists this clonotype with a few counts. The V and J genes are TRBV4-3 and TRBJ2-3, with D uncertain. Trimming stripped 0 bases from V and 6 bases from J, with 7 bases between. CDR3 size: 13 residues. Per the germline V gene, CDR1 is LGHNA and CDR2 is YSLEER. The DNA of the CDR3 is TGCGCCAGCAGCCAAGATCTACAGGATACGCAGTATTTT. Protein: CASSQDLQDTQYF.

The V call is TRBV12-3 or TRBV12-4, the J call TRBJ2-1, with 7 positions matching TRBD2. V trimming: 8 bases; J trimming: 7 bases; junction bases outside the gene matches: 8. The CDR3 is made up of 13 amino acids. The CDR3, as DNA: TGTGCCAGCCTCAGGCGGCGGGGGAATGAGCAGTTCTTC. Amino acids: CASLRRRGNEQFF.

This clonotype was seen a handful of times. The V and J genes are TRBV7-8 and TRBJ1-2; D remains ambiguous. The CDR3 sequence is 15 residues long. The V gene's germline CDR1 is SGHVS and CDR2 FQNEAQ. The V and J ends lost 1 base and 3 bases respectively, with 12 bases between them. CDR3 nucleotides: TGTGCCAGCAGCTTAGTCGGGGTTCTCGACTATGGCTACACCTTC. Its translation: CASSLVGVLDYGYTF.